A selection of T cell receptor beta chains follows, all from one sample in a study of CD8+CD57+ T cells in acquired aplastic anemia. TCRdb called the reads again in MiXCR, with one record for every CDR3 protein. The data show around 500,000 distinct CDR3 sequences, about a third seen once. The sample taken for sequencing was sorted CD4+, CD8+, or CD8+CD57+ T cells (not recorded which) from PBMCs. These receptors were taken from a human donor with aplastic anemia. CDR3s include the opening cysteine and the closing phenylalanine or tryptophan. The order of the fields is V gene, J gene, CDR3 protein.

v_gene: TRBV7-6
j_gene: TRBJ2-7
CDR3aa: CASSLDGGGNYEQYF

v_gene: TRBV6-2/TRBV6-3
j_gene: TRBJ2-7
CDR3aa: CASRTSGVNRGEQYF

v_gene: TRBV20-1
j_gene: TRBJ2-1
CDR3aa: CSAHYRNEQFF

v_gene: TRBV9
j_gene: TRBJ2-7
CDR3aa: CASSVGDRGSYEQYF

v_gene: TRBV20-1
j_gene: TRBJ2-3
CDR3aa: CSAPDHRGRTDTQYF

v_gene: TRBV10-3
j_gene: TRBJ2-3
CDR3aa: CAISGSRAWTSKADTQYF

v_gene: TRBV6-2/TRBV6-3
j_gene: TRBJ1-2
CDR3aa: CASNRGTNYGYTF

v_gene: TRBV7-9
j_gene: TRBJ2-1
CDR3aa: CASSTRQGDEQFF

v_gene: TRBV14
j_gene: TRBJ2-2
CDR3aa: CASSQLQWVTGELFF

v_gene: TRBV7-8
j_gene: TRBJ2-5
CDR3aa: CASSPGLAGTQYF

v_gene: TRBV19
j_gene: TRBJ2-1
CDR3aa: CASSIDPNTMKREQFF

v_gene: TRBV7-8
j_gene: TRBJ1-4
CDR3aa: CASSPRQATNEKLFF

v_gene: TRBV9
j_gene: TRBJ1-2
CDR3aa: CASSFQGRSNYGYTF

v_gene: TRBV2
j_gene: TRBJ2-1
CDR3aa: CASVREGLDNEQFF

v_gene: TRBV20-1
j_gene: TRBJ1-4
CDR3aa: CSARDREKLFF

v_gene: TRBV20-1
j_gene: TRBJ1-4
CDR3aa: CSASTLGTRIF

v_gene: TRBV20-1
j_gene: TRBJ1-6
CDR3aa: CSAHDAVYHSPLHF

v_gene: TRBV20-1
j_gene: TRBJ1-5
CDR3aa: CSARPATALNQPQHF

v_gene: TRBV9
j_gene: TRBJ2-1
CDR3aa: CANIAGGYNEQFF

v_gene: TRBV10-2
j_gene: TRBJ2-7
CDR3aa: CASSEPGSGYEQYF

v_gene: TRBV7-3
j_gene: TRBJ1-1
CDR3aa: CASSPGGLNTEAFF

v_gene: TRBV11-2
j_gene: TRBJ2-6
CDR3aa: CASSFKGWNSGANVLTF

v_gene: TRBV11-2
j_gene: TRBJ1-4
CDR3aa: CASSLEAYNEKLLF

v_gene: TRBV11-2
j_gene: TRBJ2-3
CDR3aa: CASSLDAPGRGTDTQYF

v_gene: TRBV5-1
j_gene: TRBJ2-1
CDR3aa: CASSSGTSGDNEQFF

v_gene: TRBV19
j_gene: TRBJ1-5
CDR3aa: CATVGGETSNQPQHF

v_gene: TRBV15
j_gene: TRBJ1-4
CDR3aa: CATSRRDRGLENEKLFF

v_gene: TRBV20-1
j_gene: TRBJ2-1
CDR3aa: CSADTGTRDNEQFF

v_gene: TRBV7-2
j_gene: TRBJ1-1
CDR3aa: CASTLTPQGHTEAFF

v_gene: TRBV6-1
j_gene: TRBJ2-4
CDR3aa: CASSEDSQYF

v_gene: TRBV10-1
j_gene: TRBJ2-7
CDR3aa: CASRTSGDYEQYF

v_gene: TRBV20-1
j_gene: TRBJ2-3
CDR3aa: CSARVLSADTQYF

v_gene: TRBV20-1
j_gene: TRBJ1-1
CDR3aa: CSANGGTEAFF

v_gene: TRBV15
j_gene: TRBJ2-1
CDR3aa: CASSQEGAADEQFF